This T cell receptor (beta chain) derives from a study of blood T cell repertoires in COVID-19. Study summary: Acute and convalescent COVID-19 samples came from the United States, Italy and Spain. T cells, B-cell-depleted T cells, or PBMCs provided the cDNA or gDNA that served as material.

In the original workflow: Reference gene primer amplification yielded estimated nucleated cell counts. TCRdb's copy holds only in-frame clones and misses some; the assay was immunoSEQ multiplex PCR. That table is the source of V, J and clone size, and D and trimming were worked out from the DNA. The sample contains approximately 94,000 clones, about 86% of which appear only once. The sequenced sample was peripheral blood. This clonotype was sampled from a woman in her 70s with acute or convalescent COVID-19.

CDR3 sequence (DNA): TGTGCCAGCAGCCACGGGACTAGCACTGCGACAGATACGCAGTATTTT. It is translated as CASSHGTSTATDTQYF. The gene calls are TRBV5-6 and TRBJ2-3, with 9 positions matching TRBD2. Trimming removed 4 bases from V and 3 bases from J; junction bases left unmatched: 9. This CDR3 spans 16 amino acids. From germline, CDR1 is SGHDT and CDR2 YYEEEE.